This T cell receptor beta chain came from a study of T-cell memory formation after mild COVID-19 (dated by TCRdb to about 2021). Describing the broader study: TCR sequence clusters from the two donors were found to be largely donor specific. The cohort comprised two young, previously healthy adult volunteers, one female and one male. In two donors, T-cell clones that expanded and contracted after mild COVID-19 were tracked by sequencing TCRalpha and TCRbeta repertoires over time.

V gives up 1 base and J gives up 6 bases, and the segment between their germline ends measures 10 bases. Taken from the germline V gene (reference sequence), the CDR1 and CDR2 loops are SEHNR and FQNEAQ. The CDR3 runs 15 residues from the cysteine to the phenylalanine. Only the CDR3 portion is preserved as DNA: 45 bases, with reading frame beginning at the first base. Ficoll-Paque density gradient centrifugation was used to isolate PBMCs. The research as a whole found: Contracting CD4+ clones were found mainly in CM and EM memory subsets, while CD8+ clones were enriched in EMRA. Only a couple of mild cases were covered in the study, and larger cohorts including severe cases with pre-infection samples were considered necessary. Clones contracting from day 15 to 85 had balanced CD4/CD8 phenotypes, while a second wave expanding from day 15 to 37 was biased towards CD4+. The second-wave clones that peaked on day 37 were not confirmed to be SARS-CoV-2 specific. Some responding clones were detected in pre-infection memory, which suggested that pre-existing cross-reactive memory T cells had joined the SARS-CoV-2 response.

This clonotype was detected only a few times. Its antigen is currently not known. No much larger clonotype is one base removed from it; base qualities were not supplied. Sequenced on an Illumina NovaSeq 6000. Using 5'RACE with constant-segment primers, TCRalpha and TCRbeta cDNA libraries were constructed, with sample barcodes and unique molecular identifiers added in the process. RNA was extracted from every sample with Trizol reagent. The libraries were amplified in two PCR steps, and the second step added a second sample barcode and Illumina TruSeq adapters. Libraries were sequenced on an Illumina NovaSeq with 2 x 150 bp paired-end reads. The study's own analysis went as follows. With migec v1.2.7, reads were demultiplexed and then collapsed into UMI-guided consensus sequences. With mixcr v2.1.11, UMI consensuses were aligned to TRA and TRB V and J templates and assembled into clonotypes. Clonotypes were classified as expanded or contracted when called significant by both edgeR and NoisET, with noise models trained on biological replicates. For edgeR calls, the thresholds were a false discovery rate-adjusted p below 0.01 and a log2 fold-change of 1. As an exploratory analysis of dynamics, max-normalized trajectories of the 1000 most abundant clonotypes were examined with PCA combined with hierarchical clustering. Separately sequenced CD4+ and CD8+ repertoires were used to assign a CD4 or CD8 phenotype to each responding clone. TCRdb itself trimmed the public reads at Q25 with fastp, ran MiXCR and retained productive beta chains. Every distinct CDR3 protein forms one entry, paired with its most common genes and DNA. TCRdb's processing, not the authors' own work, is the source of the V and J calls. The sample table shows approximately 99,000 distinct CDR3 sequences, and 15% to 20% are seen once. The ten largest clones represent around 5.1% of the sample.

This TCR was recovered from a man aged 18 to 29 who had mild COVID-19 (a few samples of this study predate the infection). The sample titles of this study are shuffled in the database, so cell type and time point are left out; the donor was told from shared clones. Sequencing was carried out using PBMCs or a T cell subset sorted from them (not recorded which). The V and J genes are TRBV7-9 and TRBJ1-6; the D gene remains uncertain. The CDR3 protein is CASSLGSSLNSPLHF. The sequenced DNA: TGTGCCAGCAGCTTAGGCAGCAGCCTTAATTCACCCCTCCACTTT.